This is a list of T cell receptor beta chains from one sample in a study of a mutant IDH1 vaccine in newly diagnosed glioma. Here immunoSEQ multiplex PCR was the method, and the copy in TCRdb shows in-frame clones only, minus some. Seen here are about 59,000 clones, 80% to 95% observed once, and the top ten hold 2.6%. The sample here was PBMCs, taken from a glioma patient treated with radiotherapy, temozolomide or both. These receptors originate from a man aged 45 to 65 with glioma. Each CDR3 is given without its conserved first and last residue. Each record gives: clone size, V gene, J gene, CDR3 protein. Clone size, where shown, is once, few, many, or a class for clones that have expanded.

-	TRBV5-5	TRBJ2-1	ASSFSIHTQSSYNEQF
once	TRBV29-1	TRBJ1-4	SVEFGEKLF
-	TRBV20-1	TRBJ1-2	GGTDYGYT
-	TRBV19	TRBJ2-5	ASSMVVLETQY
-	TRBV5-1	TRBJ1-4	ASSRKGGDRGWRKLF
once	TRBV7-2	TRBJ2-2	ASSYGQGARTGELF
few	TRBV6-1	TRBJ1-1	ASSVTGENTEAF
once	TRBV5-1	TRBJ2-3	ASSLFSETDTQY
-	TRBV5-1	TRBJ2-1	ASSRTGGHNEQF
-	TRBV9	TRBJ1-2	ASSVSHISTNYGYT
-	TRBV4-3	TRBJ2-1	ASSHSLNNEQF
once	TRBV5-1	TRBJ2-3	ASSLVPLKASSTDTQY
-	TRBV19	TRBJ2-1	ASSIVPTSLMEQF
-	TRBV5-1	TRBJ1-2	ASSLRSLHDYGYT
-	TRBV28	TRBJ2-7	ASSLSQGNYEQY
-	TRBV9	TRBJ1-4	ASSVEGVPNEKLF
-	TRBV19	TRBJ2-7	ASKSNRDILFYEQY
-	TRBV4-1	TRBJ2-7	ASSQNSGGTYEQY
-	TRBV7-6	TRBJ2-2	ASSPGLAGERTGELF
-	TRBV5-1	TRBJ2-7	ASSLGDGTGALEQY
-	TRBV19	TRBJ1-5	ASKEQGARGNQPQH
-	TRBV4-1	TRBJ2-3	ASSQVNLQGLTDTQY
-	TRBV30	TRBJ1-5	AWASGGGQPQH
-	TRBV30	TRBJ1-1	AWSLSHTEAF
-	TRBV4-1	TRBJ2-1	ASSPAGQAYNEQF
-	TRBV11-3	TRBJ2-2	ASSPYGQGKAGELF
once	TRBV25-1	TRBJ1-1	ASSGMNTEAF
once	TRBV5-1	TRBJ1-2	ASRTSGGGVNYGYT
-	TRBV7-2	TRBJ1-1	ASSLASRGTEAF
-	TRBV30	TRBJ2-7	ACRDRGFSYEQY
-	TRBV2	TRBJ2-7	ASSDLWLAGVKGYEQY
-	TRBV27	TRBJ1-5	ASREKGLYSNQPQH
-	TRBV5-1	TRBJ2-1	ASSLGSWTSDFNEQF
once	TRBV5-1	TRBJ2-5	ASSSNGLAGQETQY
once	TRBV5-6	TRBJ2-7	ASSWDRGYEQY
-	TRBV5-1	TRBJ2-1	ASSLGTGSGDEQF
-	TRBV7-2	TRBJ2-2	ASSFSGGAITGELF
once	TRBV29-1	TRBJ2-7	SVEGATGGYEQY
-	TRBV4-2	TRBJ2-1	ASSQETSGRGDEQF
-	TRBV28	TRBJ2-4	ASRGTSGIKNIQY
-	TRBV2	TRBJ1-5	ASSVRGTINQPQH
few	TRBV6-5	TRBJ1-2	ASSLTGVGYT
-	TRBV11-2	TRBJ2-4	ASSLGPAKNIQY
-	TRBV9	TRBJ1-1	ASSSRLNTEAF
few	TRBV25-1	TRBJ2-7	ASSDSGRVQY
-	TRBV7-2	TRBJ1-6	ASSFSSRNSPLH
-	TRBV5-5	TRBJ1-5	ASSFGPNSNQPQH
-	TRBV5-1	TRBJ2-2	ASSWRTGPNTGELF
-	TRBV15	TRBJ1-2	ATSREGTAAWGYT
-	TRBV4-2	TRBJ2-7	ASSQGNSGRDGEQY
few	TRBV6-1	TRBJ1-2	ASLRSRGAPRGYT
-	TRBV5-1	TRBJ2-3	ASSLGSGSADTQY